Listed below are T cell receptor beta chains from one sample, sequenced in a study of cytomegalovirus exposure and HLA in healthy donors. The table came from immunoSEQ multiplex PCR; TCRdb's copy has only in-frame clones and leaves some out. The sample yields about 190,000 clones, almost 85% seen once. The specimen was PBMCs. The origin of the receptors is a boy aged 5 to 17 in good health and CMV-seronegative. CDR3s include the opening cysteine and the closing phenylalanine or tryptophan. A D gene is named only where the DNA matches it firmly. The size entry is marked missing in some rows and otherwise reads once, few, many or a size class.

V,D,J,size,DNA,CDR3
TRBV7-2,TRBD2,TRBJ2-3,NA,TGTGCCAGCAGCTTAGCCCCTAGCGGGGGTGAGACAGATACGCAGTATTTT,CASSLAPSGGETDTQYF
TRBV10-2,TRBD2,TRBJ2-3,few,TGCGCCAGCAGTGAGACTAGCGGGGGGGCGGCAGATACGCAGTATTTT,CASSETSGGAADTQYF
TRBV19,NA,TRBJ2-3,NA,TGTGCCAGTAGTATAGCCCCCGGGGTAAGGATGGATACGCAGTATTTT,CASSIAPGVRMDTQYF
TRBV13,NA,TRBJ2-3,NA,TGTGCCAGCAGCTCCATGGACAAAATCGAGCCAGATACGCAGTATTTT,CASSSMDKIEPDTQYF
TRBV6-6,TRBD2,TRBJ2-1,once,TGTGCCAGCAGTTACTTGACTAGCGGGACTTACAATGAGCAGTTCTTC,CASSYLTSGTYNEQFF
TRBV30,TRBD1,TRBJ1-4,few,TGTGCCTATGACAGGGCCGGGGGTGAAAAACTGTTTTTT,CAYDRAGGEKLFF
TRBV19,TRBD1,TRBJ2-5,NA,TGTGCCAGTAGTAACGGACAGGGGAGAGAGACCCAGTACTTC,CASSNGQGRETQYF
TRBV10-3,TRBD1,TRBJ2-5,NA,TGTGCCATCAGACGGACAGGGGAGCCCCAAGAGACCCAGTACTTC,CAIRRTGEPQETQYF
TRBV29-1,TRBD2,TRBJ2-3,NA,TGCAGCGTCGTACTAGCGGGGCGCACAGATACGCAGTATTTT,CSVVLAGRTDTQYF
TRBV29-1,TRBD1,TRBJ2-7,few,TGCAGCGCGGCTCAGGGGGCTCTTGACGAGCAGTACTTC,CSAAQGALDEQYF